The 31 T cell receptor beta chains below all came from one sample that was sequenced in a study of T cell responses to AZD1222 COVID-19 vaccine. Sequencing used immunoSEQ multiplex PCR; TCRdb keeps in-frame clones, though not all of them. The sample consists of about 160,000 clones, more than 75% of them appearing once. The material was peripheral blood, obtained 28 days after the second AZD1222 dose. The source of these receptors is an adult who received the AZD1222 COVID-19 vaccine.

This chain uses TRBV11-2 with TRBJ1-6, with TRBD1 as a possible D gene (6 bases). V was clipped by 0 bases and J by 8 bases, with 11 bases between them. CDR3 length: 15 amino acids. The germline V gene encodes CDR1 SGHAT and CDR2 FQNNGV. The CDR3 spells CASSLDSQGYSPLHF. The CDR3, as DNA: TGTGCCAGCAGCTTAGATTCCCAGGGGTATTCACCCCTCCACTTT.

The chain links TRBV5-1 to TRBJ2-3; TRBD1 aligns across 8 bases. Germline CDR1 and CDR2: SGHRS and YFSETQ. The CDR3 length is 16 residues. V dropped 0 bases and J dropped 5; count of bases not matched to a gene: 8. CDR3 sequence: CASSLDSGGRLDTQYF. Written as DNA, the CDR3 is TGCGCCAGCAGCTTGGACTCAGGGGGCAGGTTAGATACGCAGTATTTT.

The chain combines TRBV19 with TRBJ2-7; D remains unclear. Germline assignment: CDR1 LNHDA and CDR2 SQIVND (reference sequence). Trimming pared 7 bases from V and 3 bases from J, leaving 10 bases between. CDR3 length: 12 residues. CDR3 DNA sequence: TGTGCCAGTACCTCTCAAAGCTACGAGCAGTACTTC. It codes for CASTSQSYEQYF. Based on the CDR3 plus reference TRBV19 and TRBJ2-7, the full variable domain is DGGITQSPKYLFRKEGQNVTLSCEQNLNHDAMYWYRQDPGQGLRLIYYSQIVNDFQKGDIAEGYSVSREKKESFPLTVTSAQKNPTAFYLCASTSQSYEQYFGPGTRLTVT.

This rearrangement joins TRBV6-5 to TRBJ1-1, with 8 bases fitting TRBD1. V lost 6 bases, J lost 5 bases, and 11 bases stayed unmatched. Germline V lookup: CDR1 MNHEY, CDR2 SVGAGI. The CDR3 is made up of 15 amino acids. The CDR3 loop reads CASRTKQGARTEAFF. In DNA, the CDR3 is TGTGCCAGCAGGACAAAGCAGGGGGCGCGGACTGAAGCTTTCTTT.

The rearrangement joins TRBV18 to TRBJ1-4; a weak D match, TRBD1 (5 bases). Germline lookup yields CDR1 KGHSH and CDR2 LQKENI. The V gene lost 4 bases and the J gene lost 4 bases, with 16 bases spanning the gap. The CDR3 has 16 amino acids. The DNA for the CDR3 is TGTGCCAGCTCACTCAACTCGGGACCGAATAATGAAAAACTGTTTTTT. This gives the protein CASSLNSGPNNEKLFF.

The J gene is TRBJ2-7, the V gene TRBV29-1; 8 positions match TRBD1. CDR3 length: 13 amino acids. The ends lost 0 bases at V and 6 bases at J; junction bases unmatched: 4. Looked up from germline, CDR1 is SQVTM and CDR2 is ANQGSEA. CDR3 in amino acids: CSVEEDRDGEQYF. The CDR3 coding sequence is TGCAGCGTTGAAGAGGACAGGGATGGCGAGCAGTACTTC.

The chain uses TRBV6-5 and TRBJ1-6; D perhaps matches TRBD1 (5 bases). The germline V gene has CDR1 MNHEY and CDR2 SVGAGI. The CDR3 runs 14 residues. The V end was cut by 3 bases, the J end by 7 bases, with 10 bases between. The DNA for the CDR3 is TGTGCCAGCAGTTATCAGGGTTCCAATTCACCCCTCCACTTT. Its protein is CASSYQGSNSPLHF.

The genes are TRBV11-3 and TRBJ2-3; D is uncertain. The germline V gene encodes CDR1 SGHNT and CDR2 YENEEA. V lost 3 bases to trimming and J lost 2 bases, with 6 bases between them. The CDR3 is made up of 13 amino acids. The CDR3 spells CASSFQATDTQYF. The CDR3 region has the DNA TGTGCCAGCAGCTTTCAAGCCACAGATACGCAGTATTTT.

The V call is TRBV19, the J call TRBJ1-1; D unclear. Between the trimmed V and J ends, which lost 4 bases and 1 base, there was a span of 10 bases. The CDR3 is made up of 14 amino acids. Germline V gives CDR1 LNHDA, CDR2 SQIVND (reference sequence). The DNA for the CDR3 is TGTGCCAGTAGTAATGGGCACTCGAACACTGAAGCTTTCTTT. Its translation: CASSNGHSNTEAFF.

The CDR3 bases are TGTGCCAGCAGTGACTCAGCGGGTCATCCTGAAGCTTTCTTT. It is translated as CASSDSAGHPEAFF. The chain joins TRBV6-4 to TRBJ1-1; no firm D call. The V gene's germline CDR1 is MRHNA and CDR2 SNTAGT. V lost 0 bases and J lost 6, with 11 bases in between. This CDR3 contains 14 residues.

This chain links TRBV11-2 with TRBJ2-3; D gene unclear. From germline, CDR1 is SGHAT and CDR2 FQNNGV. This CDR3 spans 13 amino acids. Trimming removed 1 base at V and 3 bases at J, with 5 bases between. The CDR3, as DNA: TGTGCCAGCAGCTTAGTCCCGACAGATACGCAGTATTTT. Amino acids: CASSLVPTDTQYF. Filled out from reference TRBV11-2 and TRBJ2-3, the complete variable domain reads EAGVAQSPRYKIIEKRQSVAFWCNPISGHATLYWYQQILGQGPKLLIQFQNNGVVDDSQLPKDRFSAERLKGVDSTLKIQPAKLEDSAVYLCASSLVPTDTQYFGPGTRLTVL.

This chain uses TRBV7-2 with TRBJ1-2; tentative D call: TRBD1 (5 bases). Between the trimmed V and J ends, which lost 3 bases and 4 bases, there was a span of 9 bases. Germline loops: CDR1 SGHTA, CDR2 FQGNSA. This CDR3 has 13 amino acids. DNA of the CDR3: TGTGCCAGCAGCTTGAGGGGCCTCTATGGCTACACCTTC. Translation: CASSLRGLYGYTF.

The rearrangement joins TRBV27 to TRBJ1-6, with 10 bases aligning to TRBD1. V lost 7 bases, J lost 8 bases, and 8 bases stayed unmatched. CDR1 and CDR2 from the germline V gene are MNHEY and SMNVEV (reference sequence). The CDR3 has 15 amino acids. CDR3 loop: CASTLTGTGDSPLHF. Here the CDR3 DNA reads TGTGCCAGCACCCTGACGGGGACAGGGGATTCACCCCTCCACTTT.

The chain uses TRBV29-1 and TRBJ1-2, with a weak D call TRBD1 (5 bases). Per the germline V gene, CDR1 is SQVTM and CDR2 is ANQGSEA. Trimming shortened V by 1 base and J by 4 bases, and 13 bases separated the two germline ends. CDR3 length: 14 amino acids. CDR3 region: CSVEVPRDGYGYTF. CDR3 in DNA: TGCAGCGTTGAAGTCCCAAGGGACGGCTATGGCTACACCTTC. Variable domain in full (rest from reference TRBV29-1 and TRBJ1-2): SAVISQKPSRDICQRGTSLTIQCQVDSQVTMMFWYRQQPGQSLTLIATANQGSEATYESGFVIDKFPISRPNLTFSTLTVSNMSPEDSSIYLCSVEVPRDGYGYTFGSGTRLTVV.

The rearrangement uses TRBV6-5 and TRBJ2-7, with 8 bases aligning to TRBD1. CDR1 and CDR2 from the germline V gene are MNHEY and SVGAGI. CDR3 length equals 15 residues. V shed 2 bases, J shed 4 bases, and the junction held 7 bases outside the gene matches. CDR3 sequence (DNA): TGTGCCAGCAGTTACGCTCGCAGGGGGCTGTACGAGCAGTACTTC. It is translated as CASSYARRGLYEQYF.

The rearrangement joins TRBV19 to TRBJ1-2; 8 positions match TRBD1. The CDR3 has 14 amino acids. The ends lost 4 bases at V and 5 bases at J; junction bases unmatched: 6. Germline V CDR1 and CDR2: LNHDA, SQIVND (reference sequence). The CDR3 here is CASSTRDRIYGYTF. CDR3 nucleotides: TGTGCCAGTAGTACCCGGGACAGGATTTATGGCTACACCTTC.

The gene calls are TRBV5-6 and TRBJ1-4; 10 nucleotides match TRBD1. Germline V gives CDR1 SGHDT, CDR2 YYEEEE. After removal of 2 bases from V and 4 bases from J, the junction contained 5 bases not matched to a gene. This CDR3 has 16 amino acids. CDR3 protein: CASSFRQGARNEKLFF. The CDR3 nucleotides are TGTGCCAGCAGCTTTCGACAGGGGGCCCGTAATGAAAAACTGTTTTTT.

The chain carries TRBV7-3 and TRBJ2-5; the D is unclear. The V gene lost 2 bases and the J gene lost 4 bases, with 5 bases spanning the gap. The CDR3 loop spans 12 amino acids. The germline CDR1 and CDR2 sequences are SGHTA and FQGTGA. The CDR3 nucleotides read TGTGCCAGCAGCTTAGACGGAGAGACCCAGTACTTC. As protein: CASSLDGETQYF.

The rearrangement uses TRBV5-1 and TRBJ1-1; the D is unclear. Germline V CDR1 and CDR2: SGHRS, YFSETQ. The CDR3 runs 14 residues. V lost 0 bases and J 5 bases, leaving 11 bases between the germline ends. The CDR3: CASSLAGSGTEAFF. The CDR3 DNA reads TGCGCCAGCAGCTTGGCCGGGAGCGGAACTGAAGCTTTCTTT.

The chain links TRBV6-5 to TRBJ1-1, with 7 nucleotides matching TRBD1. This CDR3 has 14 residues. The J segment lost 1 base and the V segment lost 6 bases, leaving 5 bases of the junction unmatched. CDR1 and CDR2 (germline): MNHEY, SVGAGI. The CDR3 is CASSDRAQNTEAFF. The CDR3 DNA reads TGTGCCAGCAGCGACAGGGCCCAGAACACTGAAGCTTTCTTT.

The V gene is TRBV5-1, the J gene TRBJ1-1; possibly TRBD1 for D (6 bases). Trimming shortened V by 0 bases and J by 5 bases, and 11 bases separated the two germline ends. The CDR3 is 14 amino acids. Germline V CDR1 and CDR2: SGHRS, YFSETQ. The CDR3 protein is CASSLVGAGTEAFF. The CDR3 bases are TGCGCCAGCAGCTTGGTGGGGGCAGGTACTGAAGCTTTCTTT.

The chain carries TRBV2 and TRBJ2-1; D is undetermined. Germline lookup yields CDR1 SNHLY and CDR2 FYNNEI. This CDR3 contains 10 residues. V was pared by 6 bases and J by 7 bases, with 4 bases between. CDR3 DNA sequence: TGTGCCAGCAGCGCGAATGAGCAGTTCTTC. Encoded protein: CASSANEQFF. The variable domain in full, with the rest retrieved from reference TRBV2 and TRBJ2-1, is EPEVTQTPSHQVTQMGQEVILRCVPISNHLYFYWYRQILGQKVEFLVSFYNNEISEKSEIFDDQFSVERPDGSNFTLKIRSTKLEDSAMYFCASSANEQFFGPGTRLTVL.

This clone has just one count. The junction differs from germline at one of its ends, possibly a read error. V gene TRBV7-2 combines with J gene TRBJ1-6; TRBD1 matches at 11 bases. Germline V gives CDR1 SGHTA, CDR2 FQGNSA. This CDR3 spans 15 amino acids. The CDR3 DNA sequence: TGTGCCAGCACCTTATCGGGACAGGGGGATTCACCCCTCCACTTT. Its protein is CASTLSGQGDSPLHF.

This clone was detected only a few times. V gene TRBV10-3 combines with J gene TRBJ2-1; 7 bases align to TRBD1. The germline V gene encodes CDR1 ENHRY and CDR2 SYGVKD. The V gene end was trimmed by 4 bases and the J gene end by 10 bases; junction bases not matched to a gene: 10. CDR3 length: 14 amino acids. Written as DNA, the CDR3 is TGTGCCATCAGTGTGGACAGGTCGGGGATCGAGCAGTTCTTC. This codes for CAISVDRSGIEQFF.

The chain recombines TRBV12-3 or TRBV12-4 with TRBJ1-5; the D gene is possibly TRBD1 (6 bases). The CDR3 length is 13 residues. V was clipped by 6 bases and J by 4 bases, with 10 bases between them. The CDR3 is CASSFTGNQPQHF. The CDR3, as DNA: TGTGCCAGCAGCTTTACAGGGAATCAGCCCCAGCATTTT.

This chain uses TRBV5-6 with TRBJ2-7; 7 bases are a match to TRBD1. The CDR3 extends over 15 amino acids. V shed 5 bases, J shed 0 bases, and the junction held 8 bases outside the gene matches. Germline CDR1 SGHDT, CDR2 YYEEEE. CDR3 DNA sequence: TGTGCCAGCAGTTCGGTAGGGGACAGCTCCTACGAGCAGTACTTC. Its protein is CASSSVGDSSYEQYF. Complete variable domain (other parts from reference TRBV5-6 and TRBJ2-7): DAGVTQSPTHLIKTRGQQVTLRCSPKSGHDTVSWYQQALGQGPQFIFQYYEEEERQRGNFPDRFSGHQFPNYSSELNVNALLLGDSALYLCASSSVGDSSYEQYFGPGTRLTVT.

This chain connects TRBV28 to TRBJ1-5; D gene ambiguous. The V and J ends lost 8 bases and 7 bases respectively, with 15 bases between them. The CDR3 has 13 residues. Germline V gene data show CDR1 as MDHEN and CDR2 as SYDVKM. CDR3 DNA sequence: TGTGCCAGCGCGACACAGCCGGGGCAGCCCCAGCATTTT. It specifies CASATQPGQPQHF. Full variable domain (missing parts from reference TRBV28 and TRBJ1-5): DVKVTQSSRYLVKRTGEKVFLECVQDMDHENMFWYRQDPGLGLRLIYFSYDVKMKEKGDIPEGYSVSREKKERFSLILESASTNQTSMYLCASATQPGQPQHFGDGTRLSIL.

This clone was found a few times. The DNA of the CDR3 is TGTGCCAGCAGTCGGACAGGGACCAATCAGCCCCAGCATTTT. Translation gives CASSRTGTNQPQHF. This chain uses TRBV6-5 with TRBJ1-5, with 8 nucleotides matching TRBD1. Germline loops: CDR1 MNHEY, CDR2 SVGAGI. The CDR3 has 14 amino acids. After removal of 5 bases from V and 3 bases from J, the junction contained 3 bases not matched to a gene.

The chain recombines TRBV3-1 (or the pseudogene TRBV3-2) with TRBJ1-2; D is unclear. Trimming pared 0 bases from V and 4 bases from J, leaving 12 bases between. In germline, CDR1 is LGHDT, CDR2 YNNKEL (reference sequence). The length of the CDR3 is 15 residues. The CDR3 sequence: CASSQEPTDPYGYTF. In DNA form, the CDR3 reads TGTGCCAGCAGCCAAGAGCCGACCGATCCCTATGGCTACACCTTC.

The gene calls are TRBV5-1 and TRBJ2-7; the D is unclear. CDR1 and CDR2 from the germline V gene are SGHRS and YFSETQ. V was pared by 0 bases and J by 7 bases, with 8 bases between. This CDR3 spans 12 amino acids. CDR3 sequence: CASSLVSAEQYF. DNA of the CDR3: TGCGCCAGCAGCTTGGTTTCAGCAGAGCAGTACTTC.

The V and J genes are TRBV5-1 and TRBJ1-2; 12 nucleotides agree with TRBD1. This CDR3 contains 16 residues. The V segment lost 2 bases and the J segment 6 bases; nucleotides outside the gene matches: 8. CDR1 and CDR2 from the germline V gene are SGHRS and YFSETQ. The CDR3 sequence: CASSLGTGGASDGYTF. DNA for the CDR3: TGCGCCAGCAGCTTAGGGACAGGGGGCGCTTCGGATGGCTACACCTTC. The whole variable domain, remainder taken from reference TRBV5-1 and TRBJ1-2, is KAGVTQTPRYLIKTRGQQVTLSCSPISGHRSVSWYQQTPGQGLQFLFEYFSETQRNKGNFPGRFSGRQFSNSRSEMNVSTLELGDSALYLCASSLGTGGASDGYTFGSGTRLTVV.